This TCR beta chain stems from a study of shared clonotypes between healthy human individuals. Tens of thousands of T cell genomes, or around 0.2 ug DNA, went into the sorted-subset replicate PCRs. Assay used: immunoSEQ multiplex PCR; TCRdb lists only in-frame clones, some missing. The repertoire holds about 2.4 million clones, with over 85% as singletons. Study results and caveats: Across subsets, estimated richness was generally greater for naive than for memory populations. The study found lower generation probabilities in non-shared clonotypes than in those shared by all four donors.

Remarks on this clone: No antigen is known for it.

CDR1 and CDR2 from the germline V gene are LGHNA and YNFKEQ. This CDR3 spans 14 amino acids. Trimming took off 6 bases at V and 0 bases at J, with 9 bases between the two ends. Adult donors, all healthy and HIV-negative, had no recent acute infections or vaccinations. The chain links TRBV4-2 to TRBJ1-3, with D possibly being TRBD1 (5 bases). The TCR was taken from a man aged 18 to 29 in good health. Some clones in this sample may be carry-over from other donors' samples. Specimen: naive CD4+ T cells from PBMCs. The subset denotes: CD45RA+ positively selected. CDR3 residues: CASSPTVSGNTIYF. The DNA of the CDR3 is TGTGCCAGCAGTCCGACAGTCTCTGGAAACACCATATATTTT.